This TCR beta chain emerged from a study of metastatic and nonmetastatic thyroid tumors. In the study overall: Peripheral blood and tumor or nodule samples from malignant and benign thyroid patients were compared.

TCRdb re-clonotyped the PCR reads through MiXCR. Of some 20,000 clones in the sample, 9% to 15% are singletons; the top ten hold 5.5% to 7.5%. All patients reached thyroid surgery having received no treatment beforehand. This CDR3 spans 15 amino acids. The germline CDR1 and CDR2 sequences are DFQATT and SNEGSKA (reference sequence). J lost 2 bases, V lost 5 bases, and 9 bases had no gene match. Material: blood. This TCR derives from a male donor with papillary thyroid cancer or a benign thyroid nodule (not recorded which). Some clones in this sample may be carry-over from other donors' samples. The rearrangement uses TRBV20-1 and TRBJ2-7, with TRBD2 matching over 10 bases. The CDR3 nucleotides read TGCAGTGCTCAACTTAGCGGGAGGTCCACCTACGAGCAGTACTTC. Encoded protein: CSAQLSGRSTYEQYF.